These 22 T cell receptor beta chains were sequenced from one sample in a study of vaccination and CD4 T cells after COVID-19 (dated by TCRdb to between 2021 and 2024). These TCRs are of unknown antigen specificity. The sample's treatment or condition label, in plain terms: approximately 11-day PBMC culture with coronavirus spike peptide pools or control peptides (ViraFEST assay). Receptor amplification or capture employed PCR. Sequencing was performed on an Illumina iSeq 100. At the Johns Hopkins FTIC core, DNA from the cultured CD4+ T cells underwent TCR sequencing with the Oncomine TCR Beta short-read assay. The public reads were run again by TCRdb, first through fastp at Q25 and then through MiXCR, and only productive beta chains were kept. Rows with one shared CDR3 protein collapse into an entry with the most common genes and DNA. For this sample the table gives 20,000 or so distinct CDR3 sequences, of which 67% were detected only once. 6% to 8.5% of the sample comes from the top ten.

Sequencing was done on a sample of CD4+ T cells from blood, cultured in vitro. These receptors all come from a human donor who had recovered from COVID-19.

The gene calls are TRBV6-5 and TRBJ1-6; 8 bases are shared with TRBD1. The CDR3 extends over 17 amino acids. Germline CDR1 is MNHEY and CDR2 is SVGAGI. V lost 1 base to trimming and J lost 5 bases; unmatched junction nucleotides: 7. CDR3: CASSYLAGGPNNSPLHF. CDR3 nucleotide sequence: TGTGCCAGCAGTTACTTGGCAGGGGGCCCTAATAATTCACCCCTCCACTTT.

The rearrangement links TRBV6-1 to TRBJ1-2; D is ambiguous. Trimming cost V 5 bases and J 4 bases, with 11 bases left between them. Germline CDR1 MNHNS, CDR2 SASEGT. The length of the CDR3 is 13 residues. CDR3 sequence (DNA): TGTGCCAGCAGTCCCATGGGCCCCTATGGCTACACCTTC. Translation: CASSPMGPYGYTF.

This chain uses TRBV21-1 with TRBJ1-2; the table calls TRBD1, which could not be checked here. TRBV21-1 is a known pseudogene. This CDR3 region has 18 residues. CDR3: CASSKDGWGANLNYGHTF. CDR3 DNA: TGTGCCAGCAGCAAAGACGGGTGGGGGGCAAATTTAAACTATGGCCACACCTTC.

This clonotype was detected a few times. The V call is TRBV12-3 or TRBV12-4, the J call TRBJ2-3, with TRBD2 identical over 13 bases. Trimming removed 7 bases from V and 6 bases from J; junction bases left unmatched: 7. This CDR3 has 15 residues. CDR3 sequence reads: CASNQLAGGPDTQYF. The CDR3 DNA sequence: TGTGCCAGCAACCAACTAGCGGGAGGGCCGGATACGCAGTATTTT.

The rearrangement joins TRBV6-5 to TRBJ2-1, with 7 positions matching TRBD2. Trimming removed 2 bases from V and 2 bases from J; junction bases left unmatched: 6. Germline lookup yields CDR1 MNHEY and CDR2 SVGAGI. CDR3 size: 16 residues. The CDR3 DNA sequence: TGTGCCAGCAGTTACCTAAGCGGGGTGGCCTACAATGAGCAGTTCTTC. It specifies CASSYLSGVAYNEQFF.

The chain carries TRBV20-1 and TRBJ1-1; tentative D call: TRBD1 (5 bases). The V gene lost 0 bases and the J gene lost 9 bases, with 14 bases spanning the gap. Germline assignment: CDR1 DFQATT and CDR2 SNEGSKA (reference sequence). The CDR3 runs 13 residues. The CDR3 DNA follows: TGCAGTGCTAGAGATCCGGCAGGGTATAAAGCTTTCTTT. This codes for CSARDPAGYKAFF.

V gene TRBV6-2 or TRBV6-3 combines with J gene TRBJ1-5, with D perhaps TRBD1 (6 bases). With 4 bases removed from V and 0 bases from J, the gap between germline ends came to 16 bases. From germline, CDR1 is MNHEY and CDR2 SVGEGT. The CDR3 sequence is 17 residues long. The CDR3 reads CASSWGPSFYSNQPQHF. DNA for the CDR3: TGTGCCAGCAGTTGGGGGCCGTCCTTTTATAGCAATCAGCCCCAGCATTTT.

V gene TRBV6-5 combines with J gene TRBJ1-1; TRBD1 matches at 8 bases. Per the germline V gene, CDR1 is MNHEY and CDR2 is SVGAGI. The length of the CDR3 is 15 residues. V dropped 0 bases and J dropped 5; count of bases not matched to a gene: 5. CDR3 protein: CASSYSTGGGTEAFF. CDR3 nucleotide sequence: TGTGCCAGCAGTTACTCTACAGGGGGAGGGACTGAAGCTTTCTTT.

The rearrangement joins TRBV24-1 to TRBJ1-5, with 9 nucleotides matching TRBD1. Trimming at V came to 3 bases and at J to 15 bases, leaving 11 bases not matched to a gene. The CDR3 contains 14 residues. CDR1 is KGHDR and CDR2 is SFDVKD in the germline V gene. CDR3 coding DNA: TGTGCCACCAGTGATCGACAGGGGGGCGGGAAGCGGCATTTT. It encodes CATSDRQGGGKRHF.

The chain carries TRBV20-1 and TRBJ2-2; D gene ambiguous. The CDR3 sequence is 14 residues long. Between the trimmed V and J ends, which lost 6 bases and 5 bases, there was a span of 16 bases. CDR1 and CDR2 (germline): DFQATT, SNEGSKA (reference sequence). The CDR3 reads CSAEQDLSTGELFF. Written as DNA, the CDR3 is TGCAGTGCAGAGCAGGACCTATCAACCGGGGAGCTGTTTTTT.

CDR3 in DNA: TGTGCCAGCAGTTTTAGGGGAGTAAACGATCAGCCCCAGCATTTT. Translated, it gives CASSFRGVNDQPQHF. V gene TRBV12-3 or TRBV12-4 combines with J gene TRBJ1-5; weak D call: TRBD1 (5 bases). Between the trimmed V and J ends, which lost 3 bases and 5 bases, there was a span of 14 bases. The CDR3 consists of 15 residues.

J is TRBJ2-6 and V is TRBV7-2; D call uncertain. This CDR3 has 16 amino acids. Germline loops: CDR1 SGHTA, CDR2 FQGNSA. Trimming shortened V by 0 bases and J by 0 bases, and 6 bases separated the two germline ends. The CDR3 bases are TGTGCCAGCAGCTTAGCTCGTATCTCTGGGGCCAACGTCCTGACTTTC. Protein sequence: CASSLARISGANVLTF.

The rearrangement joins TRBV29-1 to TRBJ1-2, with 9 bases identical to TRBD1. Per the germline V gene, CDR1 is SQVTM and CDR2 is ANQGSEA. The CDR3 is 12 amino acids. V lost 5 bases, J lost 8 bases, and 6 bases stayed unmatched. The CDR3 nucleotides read TGCAGCGTTACTGGACAGGGGCAAGGCTACACCTTC. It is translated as CSVTGQGQGYTF.

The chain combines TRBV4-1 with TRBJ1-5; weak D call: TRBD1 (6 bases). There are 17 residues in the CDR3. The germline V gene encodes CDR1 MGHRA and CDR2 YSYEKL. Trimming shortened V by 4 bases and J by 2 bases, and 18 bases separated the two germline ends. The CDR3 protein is CASSPLRGGPGNQPQHF. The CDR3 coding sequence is TGCGCCAGCAGCCCCCTGAGGGGGGGACCAGGCAATCAGCCCCAGCATTTT.

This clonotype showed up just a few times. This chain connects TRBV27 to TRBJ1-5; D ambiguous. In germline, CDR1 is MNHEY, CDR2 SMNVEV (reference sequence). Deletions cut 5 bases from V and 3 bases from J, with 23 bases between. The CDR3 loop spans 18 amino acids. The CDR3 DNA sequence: TGTGCCAGCAGTCCGCCTCCCTCCGCAGGAGCAATCAATCAGCCCCAGCATTTT. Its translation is CASSPPPSAGAINQPQHF.

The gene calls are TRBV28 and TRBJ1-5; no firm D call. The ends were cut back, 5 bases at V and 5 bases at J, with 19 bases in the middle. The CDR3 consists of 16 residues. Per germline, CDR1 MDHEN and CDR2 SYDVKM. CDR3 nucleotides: TGTGCCAGCAGTCCCCCTACCCGACACGGACATCAGCCCCAGCATTTT. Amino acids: CASSPPTRHGHQPQHF.

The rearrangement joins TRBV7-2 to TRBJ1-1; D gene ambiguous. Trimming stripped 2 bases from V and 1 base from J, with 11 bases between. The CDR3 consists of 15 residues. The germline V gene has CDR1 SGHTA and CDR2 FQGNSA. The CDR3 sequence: CASSLRSTPNTEAFF. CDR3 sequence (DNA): TGTGCCAGCAGCTTACGGTCGACACCGAACACTGAAGCTTTCTTT.

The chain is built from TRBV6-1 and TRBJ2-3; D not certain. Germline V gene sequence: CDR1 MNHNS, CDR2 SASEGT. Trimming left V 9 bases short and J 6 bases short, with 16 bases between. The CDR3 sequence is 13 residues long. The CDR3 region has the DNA TGTGCCAGTAGGTTGGGCAGAGACGATACGCAGTATTTT. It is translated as CASRLGRDDTQYF.

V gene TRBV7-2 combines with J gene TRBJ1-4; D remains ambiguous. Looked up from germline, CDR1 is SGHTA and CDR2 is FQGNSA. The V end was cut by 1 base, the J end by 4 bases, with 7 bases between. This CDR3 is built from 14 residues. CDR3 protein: CASSLEVLNEKLFF. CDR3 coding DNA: TGTGCCAGCAGCTTAGAAGTCCTTAATGAAAAACTGTTTTTT.

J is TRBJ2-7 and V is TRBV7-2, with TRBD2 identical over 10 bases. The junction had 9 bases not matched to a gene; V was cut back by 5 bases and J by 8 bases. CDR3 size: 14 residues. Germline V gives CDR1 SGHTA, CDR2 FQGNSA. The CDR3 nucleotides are TGTGCCAGCAGCCCGGGACTAGCGACGCACCAGCAGTACTTC. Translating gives CASSPGLATHQQYF.

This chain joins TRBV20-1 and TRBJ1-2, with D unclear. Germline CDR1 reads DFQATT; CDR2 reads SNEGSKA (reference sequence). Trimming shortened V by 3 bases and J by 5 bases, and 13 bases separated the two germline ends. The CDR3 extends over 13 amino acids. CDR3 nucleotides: TGCAGTGCTAGTCCGGCCAAAGTATATGGCTACACCTTC. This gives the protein CSASPAKVYGYTF.

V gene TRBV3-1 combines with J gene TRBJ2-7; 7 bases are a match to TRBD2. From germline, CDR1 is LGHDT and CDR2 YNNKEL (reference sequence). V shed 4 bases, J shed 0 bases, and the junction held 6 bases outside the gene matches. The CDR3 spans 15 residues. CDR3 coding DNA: TGTGCCAGCAGCCGGGCGGCGGGAGCCTCCTACGAGCAGTACTTC. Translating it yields CASSRAAGASYEQYF.